This T cell receptor beta chain was found in a study of beta chain features in type 1 diabetes. The V gene's germline CDR1 is LNHDA and CDR2 SQIVND (reference sequence). The length of the CDR3 is 13 residues. V was cut by 3 bases and J by 10 bases, with 10 bases left in between. Note on this clone: Its antigen is currently unknown.

The study reverse transcribed the entire isolated RNA, so it sequenced expressed TCRB transcripts. Sequencing used immunoSEQ multiplex PCR; TCRdb keeps in-frame clones, though not all of them. The sample lists about 270,000 clones, roughly an eighth occurring once. The study, taken as a whole, reports: Among all four CD4+ subsets, Type 1 diabetes patients had TCRB CDR3s that were moderately but significantly shorter. HLA effects on TCRB rearrangement stayed unresolved here. Cells with high TCR expression could be over-represented by cDNA sequencing.

Material for sequencing was naive CD4+ T cells from blood. The source is a woman aged 40 to 55 in good health. The V call is TRBV19, the J call TRBJ1-6, with D unresolved. The DNA of the CDR3 is TGTGCCAGTAGTATCCGGGTGGAATCACCCCTCCACTTT. Translating it yields CASSIRVESPLHF. Supplemented by reference TRBV19 and TRBJ1-6, the full variable domain reads DGGITQSPKYLFRKEGQNVTLSCEQNLNHDAMYWYRQDPGQGLRLIYYSQIVNDFQKGDIAEGYSVSREKKESFPLTVTSAQKNPTAFYLCASSIRVESPLHFGNGTRLTVT.